These 28 T cell receptor beta chains originate from one sample sequenced in a study of blood T cell repertoires in COVID-19. Measured with immunoSEQ multiplex PCR; TCRdb has only the in-frame clones, and not every one. The repertoire holds around 150,000 clones, with more than 75% as singletons. The source material was peripheral blood. These receptors were obtained from a woman aged 60-75 years with COVID-19, enrolled during active disease.

This chain connects TRBV10-3 to TRBJ1-4; TRBD1 matches at 7 bases. V was pared by 10 bases and J by 4 bases, with 12 bases of the junction left unmatched. The length of the CDR3 is 15 residues. The V gene's germline CDR1 is ENHRY and CDR2 SYGVKD. The DNA for the CDR3 is TGTGCCACAAGTCCACGACAGGGACTTAATGAAAAACTGTTTTTT. Translating it yields CATSPRQGLNEKLFF.

The CDR3 nucleotides read TGCGCCAGCAGCCCTGGACTAGCGGGGAAATACCTGAGCTCCTACGAGCAGTACGTC. Translating gives CASSPGLAGKYLSSYEQYV. This chain uses TRBV5-1 with TRBJ2-7, with TRBD2 matching 12 bases. Trimming cost V 4 bases and J 0 bases; bases outside gene matches: 14. This CDR3 contains 19 residues. CDR1 and CDR2 (germline): SGHRS, YFSETQ.

The chain combines TRBV3-1 (or the pseudogene TRBV3-2) with TRBJ1-5; D is ambiguous. This CDR3 has 14 residues. V was clipped by 0 bases and J by 6 bases, with 9 bases between them. Germline-derived CDR1 and CDR2 are LGHDT and YNNKEL (reference sequence). CDR3 bases: TGTGCCAGCAGCCAAGATCGCGCGCCTCAGCCCCAGCATTTT. Protein sequence: CASSQDRAPQPQHF.

J is TRBJ1-2 and V is TRBV7-3; D is perhaps TRBD1 (6 bases). CDR1 SGHTA and CDR2 FQGTGA come from the germline V gene. The CDR3 has 15 residues. Trimming took off 0 bases at V and 4 bases at J, with 12 bases between the two ends. The CDR3 sequence is CASSLTAGAVYGYTF. The CDR3 region has the DNA TGTGCCAGCAGCTTAACGGCGGGGGCAGTCTATGGCTACACCTTC.

The V call is TRBV18, the J call TRBJ2-2; TRBD2 matches 10 bases. CDR1 KGHSH and CDR2 LQKENI come from the germline V gene. The V and J ends lost 3 bases and 6 bases, in that order; junction bases with no gene match: 22. This CDR3 contains 21 residues. The CDR3 here is CASSPRHSASGASGSAGELFF. The CDR3 nucleotides are TGTGCCAGCTCACCTCGTCACTCTGCCTCAGGCGCTAGCGGGAGCGCCGGGGAGCTGTTTTTT.

This clone occurred many times. The gene calls are TRBV25-1 and TRBJ1-4; 8 bases are a match to TRBD1. From germline, CDR1 is MGHDK and CDR2 SYGVNS. V lost 10 bases to trimming and J lost 7 bases; unmatched junction nucleotides: 5. The CDR3 is made up of 12 amino acids. For the CDR3, the DNA is TGTGCCACTCCAGGGGGCCTTGAAAAACTGTTTTTT. Translation gives CATPGGLEKLFF.

This clone has only a few counts. The V call is TRBV5-6, the J call TRBJ1-3; TRBD1 is a possible D gene (6 bases). The CDR3 has 16 residues. In germline, CDR1 is SGHDT, CDR2 YYEEEE. Trimming stripped 6 bases from V and 0 bases from J, with 16 bases between. DNA of the CDR3: TGTGCCAGCAACGTCGAAACAGGGAGCTCTGGAAACACCATATATTTT. It specifies CASNVETGSSGNTIYF.

This chain joins TRBV5-1 and TRBJ2-3; 10 bases are shared with TRBD1. The CDR3 spans 13 residues. CDR1 SGHRS and CDR2 YFSETQ come from the germline V gene. With 8 bases clipped from V and 5 bases from J, the junction kept 5 bases outside the gene matches. The CDR3 DNA reads TGCGCCAGTTCGACAGGGGGCGGAGATACGCAGTATTTT. It yields the protein CASSTGGGDTQYF. Full variable domain (missing parts from reference TRBV5-1 and TRBJ2-3): KAGVTQTPRYLIKTRGQQVTLSCSPISGHRSVSWYQQTPGQGLQFLFEYFSETQRNKGNFPGRFSGRQFSNSRSEMNVSTLELGDSALYLCASSTGGGDTQYFGPGTRLTVL.

The chain links TRBV2 to TRBJ1-5; the D gene is possibly TRBD1 (6 bases). V lost 5 bases to trimming and J lost 7 bases, with 15 bases between them. Germline lookup yields CDR1 SNHLY and CDR2 FYNNEI. The CDR3 is made up of 14 amino acids. The CDR3, as DNA: TGTGCCAGCAGTATTACAGGGCCCCGGCAGCCCCAGCATTTT. This translates into CASSITGPRQPQHF.

The J gene is TRBJ1-4, the V gene TRBV5-1; 7 bases line up with TRBD1. This CDR3 region has 14 residues. Germline V gene sequence: CDR1 SGHRS, CDR2 YFSETQ. The V segment lost 5 bases and the J segment 8 bases; nucleotides outside the gene matches: 9. CDR3 nucleotide sequence: TGCGCCAGCAGTTCACAGGGGCCTTACGAAAAACTGTTTTTT. The encoded protein is CASSSQGPYEKLFF.

V is TRBV5-1 and J is TRBJ1-2; no clear D. The CDR3 has 13 amino acids. CDR1 is SGHRS, CDR2 YFSETQ, per germline. Trimming pared 2 bases from V and 4 bases from J, leaving 9 bases between. The CDR3 nucleotides read TGCGCCAGCAGCTTCAGCGATTCCTATGGCTACACCTTC. Protein product: CASSFSDSYGYTF.

The chain recombines TRBV19 with TRBJ2-7, with 11 bases identical to TRBD1. Germline V gene lookup returns CDR1 LNHDA and CDR2 SQIVND (reference sequence). The CDR3 totals 15 residues. The J segment lost 2 bases and the V segment lost 5 bases, leaving 5 bases of the junction unmatched. Here the CDR3 reads CASSGRTGGPYEQYF. For the CDR3, the DNA is TGTGCCAGTAGTGGACGGACAGGGGGCCCCTACGAGCAGTACTTC.

The chain uses TRBV7-8 and TRBJ1-4; tentative D call: TRBD1 (5 bases). Germline CDR1 SGHVS, CDR2 FQNEAQ. The CDR3 totals 14 residues. V lost 7 bases and J 3 bases, leaving 12 bases between the germline ends. In DNA, the CDR3 is TGTGCCAGCAACCAGGGTCTGCCTAATGAAAAACTGTTTTTT. It translates to CASNQGLPNEKLFF.

The CDR3 sequence is CSVGSGVGTEAFF. For the CDR3, the DNA is TGCAGCGTTGGTTCGGGGGTTGGGACTGAAGCTTTCTTT. V usage is TRBV29-1 and J usage is TRBJ1-1, with D perhaps TRBD1 (5 bases). The CDR3 extends over 13 amino acids. The V gene lost 4 bases and the J gene lost 5 bases, with 14 bases spanning the gap. CDR1 is SQVTM, CDR2 ANQGSEA, per germline.

V gene TRBV5-4 combines with J gene TRBJ1-4; 8 nucleotides line up with TRBD1. Trimming cost V 0 bases and J 8 bases; bases outside gene matches: 9. Germline V lookup: CDR1 SGHNT, CDR2 YYREEE (reference sequence). There are 16 residues in the CDR3. This chain's CDR3 is CASSLGGQAKGEKLFF. CDR3 nucleotides: TGTGCCAGCAGCTTGGGGGGACAGGCCAAGGGGGAAAAACTGTTTTTT.

The chain carries TRBV3-1 (or the pseudogene TRBV3-2) and TRBJ2-7; TRBD1 might be the D (6 bases). The CDR3 runs to 15 residues. The germline V gene has CDR1 LGHDT and CDR2 YNNKEL (reference sequence). V lost 1 base, J lost 9 bases, and 19 bases lay in between. CDR3 protein: CASSQGTAGLSVQYF. CDR3 sequence (DNA): TGTGCCAGCAGCCAAGGGACAGCTGGTCTTTCTGTGCAGTACTTC.

The gene calls are TRBV2 and TRBJ2-1, with 7 bases lining up with TRBD2. Looked up from germline, CDR1 is SNHLY and CDR2 is FYNNEI. V dropped 6 bases and J dropped 8; count of bases not matched to a gene: 13. The CDR3 is 15 amino acids. This chain's CDR3 is CASRLRDYPNDEQFF. The CDR3 DNA is TGTGCCAGCAGGCTCCGGGACTACCCTAACGATGAGCAGTTCTTC.

The chain links TRBV15 to TRBJ1-1; 8 bases are a match to TRBD1. Germline lookup yields CDR1 LNHNV and CDR2 YYDKDF (reference sequence). The trim removed 3 bases at V and 3 bases at J, leaving 3 bases unmatched. The CDR3 spans 14 residues. This CDR3 reads CATSSDRGYTEAFF. CDR3 nucleotides: TGTGCCACCAGCAGCGACAGGGGATACACTGAAGCTTTCTTT.

This chain joins TRBV5-1 and TRBJ1-1; D is unresolved. The ends were cut back, 4 bases at V and 4 bases at J, with 20 bases in the middle. Germline V gene lookup returns CDR1 SGHRS and CDR2 YFSETQ. The CDR3 runs 16 residues. The CDR3 loop reads CASSPGRTAVATEAFF. The DNA for the CDR3 is TGCGCCAGCAGCCCCGGGAGGACGGCGGTCGCCACTGAAGCTTTCTTT.

The chain has TRBV7-8 and TRBJ1-6; possible D gene TRBD1, 6 bases. The CDR3 is made up of 18 amino acids. Germline values: CDR1 SGHVS, CDR2 FQNEAQ. V lost 4 bases, J lost 0 bases, and 16 bases lay in between. CDR3 bases: TGTGCCAGCAGCTCAGACGGGGGGGCCAGCTCCTATAATTCACCCCTCCACTTT. Its translation is CASSSDGGASSYNSPLHF.

The rearrangement uses TRBV7-8 and TRBJ1-6; unclear D gene. CDR3 length: 12 residues. Germline V CDR1 and CDR2: SGHVS, FQNEAQ. The V end was cut by 5 bases, the J end by 4 bases, with 3 bases between. This CDR3 is CASSVYNSPLHF. The CDR3 coding sequence is TGTGCCAGCAGCGTATATAATTCACCCCTCCACTTT.

J is TRBJ1-2 and V is TRBV25-1; TRBD1 matches 9 bases. The CDR3 length is 14 residues. Per the germline V gene, CDR1 is MGHDK and CDR2 is SYGVNS. After removal of 3 bases from V and 8 bases from J, the junction contained 7 bases not matched to a gene. The CDR3 spells CASSETGQGMGYTF. DNA for the CDR3: TGTGCCAGCAGTGAGACCGGACAGGGGATGGGCTACACCTTC.

V gene TRBV5-1 combines with J gene TRBJ2-5; D is ambiguous. This CDR3 has 14 amino acids. V gave up 0 bases and J gave up 2 bases, with 8 bases separating them. Germline loops: CDR1 SGHRS, CDR2 YFSETQ. In DNA, the CDR3 is TGCGCCAGCAGCTTGGTTGCGCAACAAGAGACCCAGTACTTC. Its translation: CASSLVAQQETQYF.

This sequence joins TRBV3-1 (or the pseudogene TRBV3-2) and TRBJ2-3, with TRBD2 matching 8 bases. J was trimmed by 2 bases and V by 0 bases; bases with no gene match: 7. The CDR3 loop spans 17 amino acids. From germline, CDR1 is LGHDT and CDR2 YNNKEL (reference sequence). The CDR3: CASSQDRAGVVTDTQYF. CDR3 nucleotide sequence: TGTGCCAGCAGCCAAGATAGAGCGGGGGTCGTCACAGATACGCAGTATTTT.

The chain employs TRBV9 and TRBJ1-2, with 7 bases that match TRBD1. The CDR3 spans 15 residues. Germline V gives CDR1 SGDLS, CDR2 YYNGEE. J was trimmed by 1 base and V by 4 bases; bases with no gene match: 7. The CDR3, as DNA: TGTGCCAGCAGCTCCGGGACAGCCATTAACTATGGCTACACCTTC. It specifies CASSSGTAINYGYTF.

The chain couples TRBV6-5 to TRBJ1-4; 8 bases agree with TRBD1. This CDR3 spans 14 amino acids. With 6 bases clipped from V and 7 bases from J, the junction kept 7 bases outside the gene matches. Germline V gene sequence: CDR1 MNHEY, CDR2 SVGAGI. In DNA form, the CDR3 reads TGTGCCAGCAGAAGGACAGGGAGGAGTGAAAAACTGTTTTTT. It encodes CASRRTGRSEKLFF.

This chain connects TRBV19 to TRBJ2-3; D is uncertain. Trimming shortened V by 4 bases and J by 9 bases, and 11 bases separated the two germline ends. Germline CDR1 is LNHDA and CDR2 is SQIVND (reference sequence). This CDR3 has 12 amino acids. The CDR3 here is CASSTSLGTQYF. In nucleotides, the CDR3 is TGTGCCAGTAGTACTAGTCTCGGCACGCAGTATTTT.

V and J are TRBV21-1 and TRBJ2-3; the table calls TRBD2, which could not be checked here. TRBV21-1 is listed as a pseudogene. This CDR3 region has 16 residues. The CDR3, as DNA: TGTGCCAGCTTCCGACTAGCGGGAGGGCCTGTTGGAGGAAAGTATTTT. This gives the protein CASFRLAGGPVGGKYF.